Listed here is a single T cell receptor beta chain. The antigen it recognizes is unknown. Per-base quality was not reported, and no clone a single base away is much larger than it. These data are taken from a study of OX40 agonist ivuxolimab in advanced cancers. Notes on the research overall: Ivuxolimab, which targeted the costimulatory receptor OX40 (CD134), was an agonistic, fully human IgG2 monoclonal antibody. Three dose-escalation patients achieved partial responses, one with hepatocellular carcinoma and two with cutaneous melanoma. Of the 50 to 55 patients in dose escalation, about 20 had hepatocellular carcinoma, some 15 had melanoma, 9 had renal cell carcinoma and 9 had head and neck cancer. Prior anti-PD-1, anti-PD-L1 or anti-CTLA-4 therapy was permitted, and 30% to 45% of dose-escalation patients had received checkpoint inhibitors. Peripheral TCRbeta sequencing was intended to test whether TCR sequence diversity was altered and clonal T-cell expansion was caused by ivuxolimab. The dose-escalation cohort was 82.7% male with a mean age of approximately 60 years, ranging from about 20 to 85. The paper reports the monotherapy dose-escalation portion (N of about 56 patients) of the phase I ivuxolimab trial. Intravenous ivuxolimab was administered to patients every 2 weeks at six dose levels: 0.01, 0.1, 0.3, 1.5, 3 and 10 mg/kg. Points the paper makes about the study in general: After ivuxolimab, expanded clones were on average more numerous among CD8+ T cells than among CD4+ T cells. Low levels of normalized T-cell clonal expansion were also shown by some nonresponding patients. At doses from 0.1 to 3.0 mg/kg, clonal expansion was seen in both CD4+ and CD8+ blood T cells between baseline and week 6. In the 0.1-3.0 mg/kg groups, partial responders were among the patients with the lowest normalized peripheral clonal expansion, particularly in CD8+ T cells. Which antigens the clonally expanded peripheral T cells were specific for was not determined.

For sequencing of the TCRbeta CDR3 region, genomic DNA was extracted from the sorted cells. The immunoSEQ Assay was used to sequence the TCRbeta CDR3 regions. TCRdb holds this immuneACCESS table with in-frame rearrangements only. Some clones are missing; in checked studies, unresolved V genes explain under half, and the rest has no known cause. In all, the sample holds about 99,000 clones, and 90% to 95% of those were seen once. The ten largest account for 0.25% to 0.35% of the sample. Patients with autoimmune disease history or receiving systemic immunosuppression were excluded from the trial. Peripheral blood for TCR sequencing was collected from all dose cohorts at baseline, on cycle 4 day 1, and on cycle 7 day 1. The samples were taken from a phase I, first-in-human, multicenter, open-label dose-escalation trial of ivuxolimab. Adults with locally advanced or metastatic melanoma, renal cell carcinoma, hepatocellular carcinoma or head and neck squamous cell carcinoma were enrolled in the trial. CD4+ and CD8+ T cells were sorted separately from peripheral blood before TCR sequencing.

The CDR3 contains 15 residues, cysteine and phenylalanine counted. Left in the record is the CDR3 DNA by itself, 45 bases read in frame from the first base. V loses 6 bases at its end and J loses 10 bases; junction bases beyond the gene matches: 10. From the germline V gene, CDR1 is MDHEN and CDR2 is SYDVKM. The TCR was taken from an adult with an advanced solid tumor such as melanoma, head and neck, liver or kidney cancer. The V and J genes are TRBV28 and TRBJ2-1; 12 middle bases align to TRBD2. The sample consisted of CD4+ or CD8+ T cells sorted from blood, taken in a trial of the OX40 agonist ivuxolimab. The CDR3 protein: CASSQTSGRFLEQFF. The DNA is as follows: TGTGCCAGCAGCCAAACTAGCGGGAGGTTTTTGGAGCAGTTCTTC.